This T cell receptor beta chain was observed in a study of blood T cell repertoires in COVID-19. V was pared by 3 bases and J by 2 bases, with 2 bases of the junction left unmatched. Germline V CDR1 and CDR2: KGHSH, LQKENI. The CDR3 has 14 residues. Patients in Seattle were enrolled during active infection, then followed longitudinally. Some clones are missing from TCRdb's copy, which holds only in-frame ones; the method was immunoSEQ multiplex PCR. This sample carries about 480,000 clones, less than 90% of them seen once, and the ten largest clones take less than 9%. The receptor was isolated from a woman aged 45 to 65 with COVID-19, enrolled during active disease. The chain has TRBV18 and TRBJ1-2, with TRBD1 identical over 8 bases. The sequenced material came from peripheral blood. This CDR3 reads CASSPDRVNYGYTF. Written as DNA, the CDR3 is TGTGCCAGCTCACCGGACAGGGTAAACTATGGCTACACCTTC.